The rows below give T cell receptor beta chains drawn from one sample of a study of T cell changes during pregnancy in multiple sclerosis. Repertoires were generated with immunoSEQ multiplex PCR, while TCRdb's copy carries only in-frame clones and drops some. The sample shows about 40,000 clones, more than 90% of them seen only once. The sequencing used CD4+ T cells from peripheral blood mononuclear cells, collected in the second trimester of pregnancy. These receptors originate from a female donor in good health, enrolled as a control in a pregnancy study. Each CDR3 is given with its conserved first and last residue. A D gene is named only where the DNA matches it firmly. Not all rows give a size; the values are once, few, many and, for expanded clones, a class.

CDR3 protein	CDR3 DNA	clone size	V gene	J gene	D gene
CASMVAGSYEQYF	TGTGCCAGCATGGTAGCGGGGTCCTACGAGCAGTACTTC	few	TRBV6-5	TRBJ2-7	TRBD2
CASSLVQAGRSVADTQYF	TGTGCCAGCAGCTTAGTTCAGGCTGGCAGGTCCGTCGCAGATACGCAGTATTTT	NA	TRBV7-9	TRBJ2-3	NA
CSVDPGEADTQYF	TGCAGCGTTGACCCGGGTGAGGCAGATACGCAGTATTTT	NA	TRBV29-1	TRBJ2-3	NA
CASSFSWATGELFF	TGTGCCAGCAGTTTCTCTTGGGCGACCGGGGAGCTGTTTTTT	NA	TRBV28	TRBJ2-2	NA
CASISQGRVYGYTF	TGTGCCAGCATTAGTCAGGGGCGCGTCTATGGCTACACCTTC	NA	TRBV28	TRBJ1-2	NA
CSVDSGLKLFF	TGCAGCGTTGATAGCGGCCTAAAACTGTTTTTT	NA	TRBV29-1	TRBJ1-4	NA
CASSLAATSGNNEQFF	TGCGCCAGCAGCTTGGCCGCGACTAGCGGAAACAATGAGCAGTTCTTC	NA	TRBV5-1	TRBJ2-1	TRBD2
CASSSAQGMNTEAFF	TGCGCCAGCAGCTCTGCACAGGGGATGAACACTGAAGCTTTCTTT	NA	TRBV5-1	TRBJ1-1	TRBD1
CASSPTGGGTEAFF	TGTGCCAGCAGCCCGACAGGGGGTGGCACTGAAGCTTTCTTT	NA	TRBV5-6	TRBJ1-1	TRBD1
CASDDGGSGSSGNTIYF	TGTGCCAGCGACGATGGAGGTTCTGGTAGCTCTGGAAACACCATATATTTT	NA	TRBV2	TRBJ1-3	NA
CASSQQGSYGYTF	TGTGCCAGCAGCCAACAGGGAAGCTATGGCTACACCTTC	NA	TRBV7-8	TRBJ1-2	NA
CATHPGGGGNQPQHF	TGTGCCACCCATCCAGGGGGCGGTGGGAATCAGCCCCAGCATTTT	NA	TRBV6-1	TRBJ1-5	TRBD1
CASSFAGLAGTDTQYF	TGTGCCAGCAGCTTCGCCGGACTAGCGGGGACAGATACGCAGTATTTT	NA	TRBV21-1	TRBJ2-3	NA
CAIGSGMNTGELFF	TGTGCCATCGGCAGCGGGATGAACACCGGGGAGCTGTTTTTT	NA	TRBV10-3	TRBJ2-2	TRBD2
CASSEQDGYTF	TGTGCCAGCAGTGAACAGGATGGCTACACCTTC	NA	TRBV25-1	TRBJ1-2	NA
CASMAGWNTEAFF	TGTGCCAGTATGGCGGGATGGAACACTGAAGCTTTCTTT	NA	TRBV19	TRBJ1-1	NA
CAWSDRASEAFF	TGTGCCTGGAGTGACAGGGCGTCTGAAGCTTTCTTT	NA	TRBV30	TRBJ1-1	NA
CASSGFAGAGEFF	TGCGCCAGCAGTGGGTTTGCCGGCGCAGGGGAGTTCTTC	NA	TRBV10-1	TRBJ2-1	NA
CASSSQSGGGTDTQYF	TGTGCCAGCAGCTCTCAGAGCGGGGGCGGCACAGATACGCAGTATTTT	NA	TRBV7-3	TRBJ2-3	TRBD2
CASSPGGGEPSTDTQYF	TGTGCCAGCAGCCCAGGAGGAGGGGAACCTAGCACAGATACGCAGTATTTT	NA	TRBV7-9	TRBJ2-3	NA
CASTRTSGGGGEQFF	TGTGCCAGCACCCGGACTAGCGGGGGTGGAGGTGAGCAGTTCTTC	NA	TRBV2	TRBJ2-1	TRBD2
CASSFPGQGHESYGYTF	TGTGCCAGCAGCTTTCCGGGACAGGGGCACGAGAGCTATGGCTACACCTTC	NA	TRBV7-8	TRBJ1-2	TRBD1
CASSEYGSENTEAFF	TGCGCCAGCAGTGAGTACGGGTCCGAGAACACTGAAGCTTTCTTT	few	TRBV10-2	TRBJ1-1	NA